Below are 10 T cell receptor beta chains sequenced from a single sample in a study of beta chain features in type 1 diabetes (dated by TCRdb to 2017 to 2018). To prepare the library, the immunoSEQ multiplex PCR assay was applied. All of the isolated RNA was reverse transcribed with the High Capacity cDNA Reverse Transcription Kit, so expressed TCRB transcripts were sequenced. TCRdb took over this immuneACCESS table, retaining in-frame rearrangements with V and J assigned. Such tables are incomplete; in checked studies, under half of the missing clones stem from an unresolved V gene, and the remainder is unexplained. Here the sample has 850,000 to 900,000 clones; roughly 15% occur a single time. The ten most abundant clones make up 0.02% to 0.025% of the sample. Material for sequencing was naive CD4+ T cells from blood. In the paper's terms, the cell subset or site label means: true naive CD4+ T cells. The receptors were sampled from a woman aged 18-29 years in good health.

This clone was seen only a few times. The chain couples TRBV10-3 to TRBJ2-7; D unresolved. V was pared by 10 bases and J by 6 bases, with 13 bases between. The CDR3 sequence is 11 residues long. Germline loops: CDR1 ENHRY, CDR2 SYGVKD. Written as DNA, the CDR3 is TGTGCCACTAGGACCGCCCTCGAGCAGTACTTC. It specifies CATRTALEQYF.

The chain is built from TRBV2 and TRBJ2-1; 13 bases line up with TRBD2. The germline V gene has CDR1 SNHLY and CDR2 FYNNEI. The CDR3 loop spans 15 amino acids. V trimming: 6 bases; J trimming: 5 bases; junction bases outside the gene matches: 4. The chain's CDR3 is CASSTGTSGNNEQFF. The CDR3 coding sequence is TGTGCCAGCAGCACCGGGACTAGCGGGAACAATGAGCAGTTCTTC.

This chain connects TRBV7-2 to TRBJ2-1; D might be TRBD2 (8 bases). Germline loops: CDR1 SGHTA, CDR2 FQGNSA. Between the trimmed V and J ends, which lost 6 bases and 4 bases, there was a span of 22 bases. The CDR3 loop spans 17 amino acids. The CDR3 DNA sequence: TGTGCCAGCAGAAAAGGGGGCCCGGGAGGGCAATACAATGAGCAGTTCTTC. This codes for CASRKGGPGGQYNEQFF. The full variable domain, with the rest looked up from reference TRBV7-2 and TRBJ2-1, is GAGVSQSPSNKVTEKGKDVELRCDPISGHTALYWYRQSLGQGLEFLIYFQGNSAPDKSGLPSDRFSAERTGGSVSTLTIQRTQQEDSAVYLCASRKGGPGGQYNEQFFGPGTRLTVL.

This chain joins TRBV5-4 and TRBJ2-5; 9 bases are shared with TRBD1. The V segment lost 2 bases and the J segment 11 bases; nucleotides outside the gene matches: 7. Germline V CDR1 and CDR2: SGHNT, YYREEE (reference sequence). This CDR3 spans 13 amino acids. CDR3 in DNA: TGTGCCAGCAGCTTTACAGGGGGCGATGAGCAGTACTTC. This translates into CASSFTGGDEQYF.

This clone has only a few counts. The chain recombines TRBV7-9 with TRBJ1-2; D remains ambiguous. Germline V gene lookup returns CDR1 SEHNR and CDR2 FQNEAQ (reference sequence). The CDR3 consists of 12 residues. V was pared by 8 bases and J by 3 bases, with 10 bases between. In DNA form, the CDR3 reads TGTGCCAGCGGTGGCTGGGACTATGGCTACACCTTC. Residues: CASGGWDYGYTF.

The CDR3 spells CASSLGIGQTNYGYTF. The CDR3 region has the DNA TGTGCCAGCAGCTTAGGTATCGGACAGACTAACTATGGCTACACCTTC. The chain carries TRBV11-2 and TRBJ1-2; TRBD1 might be the D (6 bases). Germline V gene data show CDR1 as SGHAT and CDR2 as FQNNGV. CDR3 length equals 16 residues. Trimming took 1 base from V and 0 from J, leaving 12 bases between them.

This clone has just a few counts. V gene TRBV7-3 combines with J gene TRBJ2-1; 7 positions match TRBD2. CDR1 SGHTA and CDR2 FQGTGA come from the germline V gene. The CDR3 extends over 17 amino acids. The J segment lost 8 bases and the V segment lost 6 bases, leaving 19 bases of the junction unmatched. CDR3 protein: CASSSAAAGAGSDEQFF. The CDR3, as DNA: TGTGCCAGCAGTTCGGCCGCCGCGGGAGCGGGGTCGGATGAGCAGTTCTTC.

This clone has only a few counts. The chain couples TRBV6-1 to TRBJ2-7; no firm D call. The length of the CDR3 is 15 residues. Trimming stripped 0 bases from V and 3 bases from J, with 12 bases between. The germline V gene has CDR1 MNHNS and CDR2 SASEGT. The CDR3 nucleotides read TGTGCCAGCAGTGAAGCGGACGGCTTCTTCTACGAGCAGTACTTC. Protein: CASSEADGFFYEQYF.

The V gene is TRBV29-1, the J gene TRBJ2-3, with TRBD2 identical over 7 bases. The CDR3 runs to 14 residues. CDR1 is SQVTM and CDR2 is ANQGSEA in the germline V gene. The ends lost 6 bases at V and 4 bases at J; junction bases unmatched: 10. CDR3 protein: CSVGRGSVPDTQYF. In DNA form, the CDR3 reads TGCAGCGTAGGGAGGGGTTCGGTCCCAGATACGCAGTATTTT.

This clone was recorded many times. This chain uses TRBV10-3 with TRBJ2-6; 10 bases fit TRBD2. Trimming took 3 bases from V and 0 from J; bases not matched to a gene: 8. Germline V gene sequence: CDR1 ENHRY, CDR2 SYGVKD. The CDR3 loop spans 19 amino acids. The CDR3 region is CAISDRLAGDFSGANVLTF. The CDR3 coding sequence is TGTGCCATCAGTGATCGGCTAGCGGGAGACTTCTCTGGGGCCAACGTCCTGACTTTC.